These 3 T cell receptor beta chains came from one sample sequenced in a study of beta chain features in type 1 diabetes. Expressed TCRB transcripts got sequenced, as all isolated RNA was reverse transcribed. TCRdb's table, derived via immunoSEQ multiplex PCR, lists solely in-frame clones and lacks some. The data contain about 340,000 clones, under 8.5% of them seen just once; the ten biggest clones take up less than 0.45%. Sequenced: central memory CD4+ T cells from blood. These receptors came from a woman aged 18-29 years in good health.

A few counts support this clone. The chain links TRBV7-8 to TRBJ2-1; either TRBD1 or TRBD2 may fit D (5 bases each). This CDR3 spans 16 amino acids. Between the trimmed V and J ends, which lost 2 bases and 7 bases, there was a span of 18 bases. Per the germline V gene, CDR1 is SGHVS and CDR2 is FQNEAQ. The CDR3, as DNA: TGTGCCAGCAGCTTATATCGAGGGACCCCGGGGAATGAGCAGTTCTTC. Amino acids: CASSLYRGTPGNEQFF. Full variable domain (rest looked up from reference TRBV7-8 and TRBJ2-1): GAGVSQSPRYKVAKRGQDVALRCDPISGHVSLFWYQQALGQGPEFLTYFQNEAQLDKSGLPSDRFFAERPEGSVSTLKIQRTQQEDSAVYLCASSLYRGTPGNEQFFGPGTRLTVL.

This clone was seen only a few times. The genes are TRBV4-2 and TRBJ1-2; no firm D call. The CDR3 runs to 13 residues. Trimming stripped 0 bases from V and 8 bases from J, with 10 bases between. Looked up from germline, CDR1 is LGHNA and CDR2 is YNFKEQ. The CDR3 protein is CASSQDRSGGYTF. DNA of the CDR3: TGTGCCAGCAGCCAAGACAGGTCTGGCGGCTACACCTTC.

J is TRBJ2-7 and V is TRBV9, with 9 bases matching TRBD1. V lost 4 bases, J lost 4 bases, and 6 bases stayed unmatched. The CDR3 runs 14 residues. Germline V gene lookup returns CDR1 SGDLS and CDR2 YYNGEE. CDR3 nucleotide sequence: TGTGCCAGCAGCCGCGGGACAGGGAGGTACGAGCAGTACTTC. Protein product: CASSRGTGRYEQYF.